The sequence of this T cell receptor (beta chain) was determined in a study of molecular identifiers for immune sequencing clone quantification. Study outcomes and limitations: The sizes of highly expanded clones could be underestimated when identical TCR molecules share a barcode. Reports indicate spiked Jurkat TCR RNA from one cell could be found among around 970,000 naive cells.

The CDR3 length equals 13 residues, ends included. Source material for naive CD8 libraries was about 19,000 to 1,000,000 sorted cells, with 10%, 30% or 50% RNA. About this clonotype: What it binds is not known. A much larger clone sits a single nucleotide away, making a read error possible. This likely comes from a read error, as the CDR3 has no conserved phenylalanine or tryptophan at its end. No DNA is shown, since the ends of the CDR3 on it are uncertain; the CDR3 is the one TCRdb lists.

Both previously described methods and listed TCR primers were employed to make bulk TCR libraries. MiXCR was run by TCRdb on the PCR reads, yielding one entry per CDR3 protein. The table lists about 640,000 distinct CDR3 sequences, about 20% of them singletons. The J gene is TRBJ1-1, the V gene TRBV12-3 or TRBV12-4. Sequencing was done on a sample of naive CD8+ T cells from blood, with Jurkat cell RNA spiked in. The sample's subset: FACS-sorted CD8+CD4-CCR7+CD45RA+ naive T cells. This TCR was sampled from a human donor in good health. Some libraries in this study had Jurkat cell RNA spiked in. The CDR3 reads CASREGSLKGTFS.